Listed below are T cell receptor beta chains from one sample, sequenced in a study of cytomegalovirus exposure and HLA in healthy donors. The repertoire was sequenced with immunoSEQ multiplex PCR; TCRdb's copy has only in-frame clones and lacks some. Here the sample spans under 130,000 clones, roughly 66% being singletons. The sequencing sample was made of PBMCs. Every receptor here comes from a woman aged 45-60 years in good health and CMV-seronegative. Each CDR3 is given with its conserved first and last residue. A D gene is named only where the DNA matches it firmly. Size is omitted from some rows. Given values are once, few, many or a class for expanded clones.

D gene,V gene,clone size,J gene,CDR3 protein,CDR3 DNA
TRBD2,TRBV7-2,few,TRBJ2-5,CASSISGKQETQYF,TGTGCCAGCAGCATTAGCGGGAAACAAGAGACCCAGTACTTC
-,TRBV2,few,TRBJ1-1,CASSELGSSGTEAFF,TGTGCCAGCAGTGAACTGGGATCGAGCGGCACTGAAGCTTTCTTT
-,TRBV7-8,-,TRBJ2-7,CASSLDTEQYF,TGTGCCAGCAGCTTAGACACCGAGCAGTACTTC
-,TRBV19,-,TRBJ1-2,CASSSFTGNYGYTF,TGTGCCAGTAGTTCCTTTACAGGGAACTATGGCTACACCTTC
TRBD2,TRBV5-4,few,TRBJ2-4,CASSQAGGPSGFQYF,TGTGCCAGCAGCCAAGCGGGGGGGCCATCCGGCTTTCAGTACTTC
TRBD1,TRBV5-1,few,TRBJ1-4,CASSSDRREKLFF,TGCGCCAGCAGCTCGGACAGGAGAGAAAAACTGTTTTTT
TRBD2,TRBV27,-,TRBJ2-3,CASSPMGRGTDTQYF,TGTGCCAGCAGCCCGATGGGGAGGGGCACAGATACGCAGTATTTT
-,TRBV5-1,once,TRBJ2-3,CASSLDQLTTSTDTQYF,TGCGCCAGCAGCTTGGACCAACTTACTACTAGCACAGATACGCAGTATTTT
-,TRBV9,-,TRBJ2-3,CASSVVSGVSTDTQYF,TGTGCCAGCAGCGTAGTTTCCGGGGTGAGCACAGATACGCAGTATTTT
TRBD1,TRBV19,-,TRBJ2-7,CASSIGQGSYEQYF,TGTGCCAGTAGTATCGGACAGGGGTCCTACGAGCAGTACTTC
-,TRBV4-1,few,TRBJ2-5,CASSQDAGQRKTQYF,TGCGCCAGCAGCCAAGATGCGGGACAGAGGAAGACCCAGTACTTC
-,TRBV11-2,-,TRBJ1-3,CASSLGVLASGNTIYF,TGTGCCAGCAGTCTCGGAGTCCTCGCCTCTGGAAACACCATATATTTT
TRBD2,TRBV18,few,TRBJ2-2,CASSTGLAGGMNTGELFF,TGTGCCAGCTCAACGGGACTAGCGGGAGGCATGAACACCGGGGAGCTGTTTTTT
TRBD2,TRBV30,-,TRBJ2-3,CAWVAGGADTQYF,TGTGCCTGGGTAGCGGGGGGTGCAGATACGCAGTATTTT
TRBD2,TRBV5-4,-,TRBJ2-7,CASSLGGLAEYEQYF,TGTGCCAGCAGCCTCGGTGGACTAGCGGAATACGAGCAGTACTTC
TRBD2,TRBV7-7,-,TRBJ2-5,CASSPGAAGQETQYF,TGTGCTAGCAGCCCCGGGGCAGCGGGGCAAGAGACCCAGTACTTC
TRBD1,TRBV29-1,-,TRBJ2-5,CSVETGQKETQYF,TGCAGCGTTGAAACGGGACAGAAGGAGACCCAGTACTTC
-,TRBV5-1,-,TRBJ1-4,CASSSQGVDEKLFF,TGCGCCAGCAGCTCACAGGGCGTCGATGAAAAACTGTTTTTT
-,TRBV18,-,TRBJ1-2,CASSPGGDYGYTF,TGTGCCAGCTCACCTGGAGGGGACTATGGCTACACCTTC
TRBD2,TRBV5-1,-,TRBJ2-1,CASSTHSGRARNEQFF,TGCGCCAGCAGCACCCATAGCGGGAGAGCTCGTAATGAGCAGTTCTTC
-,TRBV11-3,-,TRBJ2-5,CASSLDDGGETQYF,TGTGCCAGCAGCTTAGATGATGGGGGGGAGACCCAGTACTTC
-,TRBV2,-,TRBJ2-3,CASSAMERPDTQYF,TGTGCCAGCAGCGCCATGGAGCGCCCAGATACGCAGTATTTT
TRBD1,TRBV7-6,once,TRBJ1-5,CASSFTGDRANQPQHF,TGTGCCAGCAGCTTTACGGGGGACAGGGCGAATCAGCCCCAGCATTTT
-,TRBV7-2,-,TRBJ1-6,CASSSQASYNSPLHF,TGTGCCAGCAGCTCCCAGGCATCCTATAATTCACCCCTCCACTTT
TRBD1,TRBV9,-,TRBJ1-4,CASSVEGAGEKLFF,TGTGCCAGCAGCGTAGAGGGGGCGGGGGAAAAACTGTTTTTT
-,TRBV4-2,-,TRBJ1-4,CASSQGLGADNEKLFF,TGTGCCAGCAGCCAAGGCCTGGGGGCGGATAATGAAAAACTGTTTTTT
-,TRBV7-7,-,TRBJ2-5,CASSPPGAGEETQYF,TGTGCTAGCAGCCCCCCGGGGGCGGGAGAAGAGACCCAGTACTTC
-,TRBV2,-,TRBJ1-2,CASSDFGSGDYRYTF,TGTGCCAGCAGTGATTTTGGGTCAGGAGACTATCGCTACACCTTC
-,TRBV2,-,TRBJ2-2,CASSEQGTNTGELFF,TGTGCCAGCAGTGAACAGGGGACGAACACCGGGGAGCTGTTTTTT
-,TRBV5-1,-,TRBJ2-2,CASSQGSEELFF,TGCGCCAGCAGCCAGGGTTCCGAGGAGCTGTTTTTT
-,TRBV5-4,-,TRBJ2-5,CASSLGGGPRGETQYF,TGTGCCAGCAGCTTGGGGGGGGGTCCTAGGGGGGAGACCCAGTACTTC
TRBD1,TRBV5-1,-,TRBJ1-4,CASSEQTGGSEKLFF,TGCGCCAGCAGCGAACAGACAGGGGGATCAGAAAAACTGTTTTTT
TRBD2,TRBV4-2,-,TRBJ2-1,CASSQTSGGARGYNEQFF,TGTGCCAGCAGCCAAACCAGCGGGGGGGCAAGAGGGTACAATGAGCAGTTCTTC
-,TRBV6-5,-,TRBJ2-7,CASSIFLDRSYEQYF,TGTGCCAGCAGTATTTTCCTTGACAGGTCCTACGAGCAGTACTTC
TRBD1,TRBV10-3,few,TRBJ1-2,CAISAGDRGLGGYTF,TGTGCCATCAGTGCCGGGGACAGGGGGTTAGGAGGCTACACCTTC
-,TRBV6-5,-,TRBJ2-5,CASSYSFLLETQYF,TGTGCCAGCAGTTACTCGTTCCTCCTGGAGACCCAGTACTTC
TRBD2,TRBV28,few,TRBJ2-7,CASRQLGTSSNEQYF,TGTGCCAGCAGGCAACTCGGGACTAGCTCCAACGAGCAGTACTTC
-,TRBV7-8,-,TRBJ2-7,CASSPTGIQSFYEQYF,TGTGCCAGCAGTCCTACAGGGATTCAGTCATTCTACGAGCAGTACTTC
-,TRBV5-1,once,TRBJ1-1,CASSDQGIVNTEAFF,TGCGCCAGCAGCGACCAGGGGATTGTGAACACTGAAGCTTTCTTT
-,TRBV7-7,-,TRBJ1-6,CASSPRGGRRPLPDSSPLHF,TGTGCTAGCAGCCCACGGGGTGGGAGGAGGCCGTTGCCCGATTCCTCACCCCTCCACTTT
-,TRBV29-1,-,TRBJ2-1,CSVGPFESGSVEQLF,TGCAGCGTTGGGCCTTTTGAGAGCGGAAGTGTTGAGCAGCTCTTC
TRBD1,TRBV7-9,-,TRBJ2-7,CASSSQGVSYEQYF,TGTGCCAGCAGCTCTCAGGGGGTCTCCTACGAGCAGTACTTC
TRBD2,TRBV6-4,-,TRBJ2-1,CASSDFAGGNEQFF,TGTGCCAGCAGTGACTTTGCGGGAGGAAATGAGCAGTTCTTC
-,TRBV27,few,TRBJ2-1,CASSKYNEQFF,TGTGCCAGCAGCAAATACAATGAGCAGTTCTTC
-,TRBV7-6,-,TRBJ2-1,CASSFGGLPSYNEQFF,TGTGCCAGCAGCTTCGGGGGGCTGCCCTCCTACAATGAGCAGTTCTTC
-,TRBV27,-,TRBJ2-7,CASSLSRSSYEQYF,TGTGCCAGCAGTTTAAGTCGGAGCTCCTACGAGCAGTACTTC
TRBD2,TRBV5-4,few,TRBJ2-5,CASSLAGLAKAETQYF,TGTGCCAGCAGCTTGGCGGGACTAGCGAAGGCGGAGACCCAGTACTTC
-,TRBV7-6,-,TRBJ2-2,CASSLFMHGRNTGELFF,TGTGCCAGCAGCTTATTTATGCATGGGCGCAACACCGGGGAGCTGTTTTTT
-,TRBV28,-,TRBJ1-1,CASSPPTGEKAFF,TGTGCCAGCAGCCCCCCGACAGGAGAAAAAGCTTTCTTT
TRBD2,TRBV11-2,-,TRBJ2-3,CASSLDPGGPTDTQYF,TGTGCCAGCAGCTTAGATCCGGGAGGGCCCACAGATACGCAGTATTTT
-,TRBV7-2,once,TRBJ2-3,CASSPRGFLGDTQYF,TGTGCCAGCAGCCCTCGGGGATTCTTAGGAGATACGCAGTATTTT
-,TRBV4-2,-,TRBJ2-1,CASSQRKGVLSNEQFF,TGTGCCAGCAGCCAGAGAAAAGGAGTATTGAGCAATGAGCAGTTCTTC
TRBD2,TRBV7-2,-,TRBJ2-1,CASSLDGAGGFEQFF,TGTGCCAGCAGCTTAGATGGGGCGGGGGGTTTTGAGCAGTTCTTC